A single sample is the source of the 13 T cell receptor beta chains below, sequenced in a study of blood T cell repertoires in COVID-19 (TCRdb year 2020). Libraries were built with the immunoSEQ multiplex PCR assay. TCRdb provides this immuneACCESS table in a form limited to in-frame rearrangements. Some clones are lacking; in checked studies, under half of them reflect an unresolved V gene, and why the rest are absent is not known. This sample is represented by hundreds of thousands of clones; roughly 89% of them were singletons. The ten most abundant clones make up roughly 3.5% of the sample. Material for sequencing was peripheral blood. The receptors originated from a woman aged 18-29 years who had recovered from COVID-19.

This chain joins TRBV4-3 and TRBJ1-5, with D possibly matching TRBD1 (6 bases). This CDR3 region has 17 residues. Germline V CDR1 and CDR2: LGHNA, YSLEER. The germline V and J ends were trimmed by 0 bases and 0 bases, with 12 bases remaining between them. The CDR3 protein is CASSQDLTGFSNQPQHF. CDR3 sequence (DNA): TGCGCCAGCAGCCAAGATCTGACAGGTTTTAGCAATCAGCCCCAGCATTTT.

The chain employs TRBV7-6 and TRBJ2-3, with D possibly matching TRBD1 (5 bases). Trimming removed 3 bases at V and 2 bases at J, with 12 bases between. CDR3 length: 15 residues. Germline CDR1 SGHVS, CDR2 FNYEAQ. CDR3 residues: CASSLTREFTDTQYF. The CDR3 DNA follows: TGTGCCAGCAGCTTGACCAGGGAATTCACAGATACGCAGTATTTT.

This clone appeared a few times. The chain employs TRBV7-9 and TRBJ2-7, with 7 nucleotides matching TRBD1. V trimming: 5 bases; J trimming: 5 bases; junction bases outside the gene matches: 3. The CDR3 extends over 12 amino acids. Germline CDR1 SEHNR, CDR2 FQNEAQ (reference sequence). The CDR3 loop reads CASSPTGNEQYV. The DNA of the CDR3 is TGTGCCAGCAGCCCGACAGGGAACGAGCAGTACGTC.

V usage is TRBV21-1 and J usage is TRBJ1-1. TRBV21-1 is termed a pseudogene. The CDR3 spans 17 residues. This chain's CDR3 is CASRLEGGGLVCTEAFF. CDR3 in DNA: TGTGCCAGCCGTCTAGAGGGAGGCGGGTTGGTTTGTACTGAAGCTTTCTTT.

The chain is built from TRBV30 and TRBJ1-5, with unresolved D. Per germline, CDR1 GTSNPN and CDR2 SVGIG (reference sequence). The CDR3 is made up of 13 amino acids. Between the trimmed V and J ends, which lost 3 bases and 1 base, there was a span of 7 bases. CDR3 region: CAWRLGSNQPQHF. The CDR3 DNA reads TGTGCCTGGAGACTCGGGAGCAATCAGCCCCAGCATTTT.

This chain uses TRBV4-3 with TRBJ2-3; TRBD1 matches 7 bases. The length of the CDR3 is 16 residues. The V gene end was trimmed by 0 bases and the J gene end by 11 bases; junction bases not matched to a gene: 14. Germline assignment: CDR1 LGHNA and CDR2 YSLEER. The CDR3: CASSQDRNRGKLLQYF. Here the CDR3 DNA reads TGCGCCAGCAGCCAAGATCGTAACAGGGGAAAGCTGTTGCAGTATTTT.

This sequence joins TRBV11-2 and TRBJ2-1, with 11 bases identical to TRBD2. The junction had 1 base not matched to a gene; V was cut back by 1 base and J by 5 bases. The CDR3 is 15 amino acids. Germline-derived CDR1 and CDR2 are SGHAT and FQNNGV. The CDR3 sequence: CASSLGLAGHNEQFF. Written as DNA, the CDR3 is TGTGCCAGCAGCTTAGGACTAGCGGGGCACAATGAGCAGTTCTTC.

The chain is built from TRBV18 and TRBJ1-5; perhaps TRBD1 as D (5 bases). The germline CDR1 and CDR2 sequences are KGHSH and LQKENI. The CDR3 spans 13 residues. The V end was cut by 6 bases, the J end by 3 bases, with 9 bases between. In nucleotides, the CDR3 is TGTGCCAGCTCCACAGGATACAATCAGCCCCAGCATTTT. The encoded protein is CASSTGYNQPQHF.

V is TRBV19 and J is TRBJ1-1; weak D call: TRBD1 (6 bases). In germline, CDR1 is LNHDA, CDR2 SQIVND (reference sequence). The CDR3 is made up of 13 amino acids. The V end lost 2 bases, the J end lost 11 bases, and 15 bases lay between the germline ends. The CDR3 DNA sequence: TGTGCCAGTAGTATACCAGGGGACAACGCGGCTTTCTTT. Amino acids: CASSIPGDNAAFF. Complete variable domain (other parts from reference TRBV19 and TRBJ1-1): DGGITQSPKYLFRKEGQNVTLSCEQNLNHDAMYWYRQDPGQGLRLIYYSQIVNDFQKGDIAEGYSVSREKKESFPLTVTSAQKNPTAFYLCASSIPGDNAAFFGQGTRLTVV.

The genes are TRBV18 and TRBJ1-2; 9 bases are a match to TRBD1. CDR1 is KGHSH and CDR2 is LQKENI in the germline V gene. CDR3 size: 14 residues. V was pared by 3 bases and J by 6 bases, with 5 bases of the junction left unmatched. CDR3 bases: TGTGCCAGCTCACCCCCGGGACAGGGCCATGGCTACACCTTC. Protein sequence: CASSPPGQGHGYTF.

This chain links TRBV29-1 with TRBJ2-2; 14 bases are shared with TRBD2. The CDR3 spans 17 residues. The germline V gene encodes CDR1 SQVTM and CDR2 ANQGSEA. The ends lost 6 bases at V and 3 bases at J; junction bases unmatched: 9. Written as DNA, the CDR3 is TGCAGCGTGGATGCGGGACTAGCGGGAGCAGACACCGGGGAGCTGTTTTTT. Amino acid sequence: CSVDAGLAGADTGELFF.

The CDR3 DNA reads as TGTGCCAGCAGTGAAAGAGGTGGGGAGCAGTACGTC. Translation gives CASSERGGEQYV. The chain couples TRBV2 to TRBJ2-7; no clear D gene. V dropped 2 bases and J dropped 7 bases, with 9 bases sitting between them. Germline V gene sequence: CDR1 SNHLY, CDR2 FYNNEI. CDR3 length equals 12 residues.

This chain links TRBV20-1 with TRBJ1-1, with a possible D match to TRBD1 (5 bases). The germline V gene encodes CDR1 DFQATT and CDR2 SNEGSKA (reference sequence). The CDR3 has 13 amino acids. The ends were cut back, 3 bases at V and 6 bases at J, with 14 bases in the middle. CDR3 amino acids: CSASLPAGAEAFF. The CDR3 DNA is TGCAGTGCTAGTCTCCCGGCGGGGGCTGAAGCTTTCTTT.